These 27 T cell receptor beta chains originate from one sample sequenced in a study of OX40 agonist ivuxolimab in advanced cancers. Profiling relied on immunoSEQ multiplex PCR, and the TCRdb table lists in-frame clones only, not all of them. The sample holds tens of thousands of clones, around 83% seen once. Specimen: CD4+ or CD8+ T cells sorted from blood, collected in a trial of the OX40 agonist ivuxolimab. All receptors come from an adult with an advanced solid tumor such as melanoma, head and neck, liver or kidney cancer.

The genes are TRBV23-1 and TRBJ2-5; 12 bases are shared with TRBD2. With the DNA end fitting TRBJ2-7 better, the J assignment may be wrong. TRBV23-1 is recorded as an ORF, its role being uncertain. This CDR3 is built from 14 residues. The CDR3: CATRGLAGSYEQYF. In DNA, the CDR3 is TGCGCCACCAGGGGACTAGCGGGCTCCTACGAGCAGTACTTC.

The V and J genes are TRBV19 and TRBJ2-3; 7 nucleotides align to TRBD1. CDR1 LNHDA and CDR2 SQIVND come from the germline V gene (reference sequence). The CDR3 has 14 residues. The trim removed 5 bases at V and 2 bases at J, leaving 4 bases unmatched. The CDR3, as DNA: TGTGCCAGTAGTCCTCAGGGGGACACAGATACGCAGTATTTT. This codes for CASSPQGDTDTQYF.

CDR3 nucleotides: TGTGCCAGCAGCTTGGGTGTACGGGGCAACACCGGGGAGCTGTTTTTT. Encoded protein: CASSLGVRGNTGELFF. The gene calls are TRBV5-6 and TRBJ2-2, with D perhaps matching TRBD1 or TRBD2 (5 bases each). The germline CDR1 and CDR2 sequences are SGHDT and YYEEEE. V dropped 0 bases and J dropped 2 bases, with 11 bases sitting between them. CDR3 size: 16 residues.

The chain recombines TRBV29-1 with TRBJ2-6; D is uncertain. V was shortened by 4 bases and J by 2 bases, with 6 bases between the two germline ends. Germline values: CDR1 SQVTM, CDR2 ANQGSEA. The CDR3 length is 13 residues. Here the CDR3 DNA reads TGCAGCGTTGGTGAAACTGGGGCCAACGTCCTGACTTTC. It specifies CSVGETGANVLTF. Filled out from reference TRBV29-1 and TRBJ2-6, the complete variable domain reads SAVISQKPSRDICQRGTSLTIQCQVDSQVTMMFWYRQQPGQSLTLIATANQGSEATYESGFVIDKFPISRPNLTFSTLTVSNMSPEDSSIYLCSVGETGANVLTFGAGSRLTVL.

This clone was observed once. The rearrangement uses TRBV2 and TRBJ2-3, with D possibly being TRBD1 (6 bases). Germline CDR1 reads SNHLY; CDR2 reads FYNNEI. The ends were cut back, 8 bases at V and 6 bases at J, with 18 bases in the middle. CDR3 length equals 14 residues. The DNA of the CDR3 is TGTGCCAGCGGCCCAGGTGGTGGGGGCGATACGCAGTATTTT. Translated: CASGPGGGGDTQYF.

The genes are TRBV9 and TRBJ2-3; 9 bases line up with TRBD2. The V and J ends lost 3 bases and 7 bases, in that order; junction bases with no gene match: 3. Germline values: CDR1 SGDLS, CDR2 YYNGEE. This CDR3 region has 13 residues. The CDR3 region is CASSGGTSNTQYF. DNA for the CDR3: TGTGCCAGCAGCGGCGGGACTAGCAATACGCAGTATTTT.

J is TRBJ1-5 and V is TRBV6-5; 10 bases fit TRBD1. The V gene end was trimmed by 6 bases and the J gene end by 7 bases; junction bases not matched to a gene: 6. The CDR3 spans 14 residues. CDR1 MNHEY and CDR2 SVGAGI come from the germline V gene. The CDR3 region is CASRSGQGVQPQHF. CDR3 nucleotides: TGTGCCAGCAGGTCCGGACAGGGGGTGCAGCCCCAGCATTTT.

CDR3 bases: TGCGCCAGCAGCAAGCGGGAGGGGAATGAGCAGTTCTTC. Translated: CASSKREGNEQFF. The V call is TRBV5-1, the J call TRBJ2-1; TRBD2 matches 10 bases. The CDR3 is made up of 13 amino acids. The germline V gene has CDR1 SGHRS and CDR2 YFSETQ. J gave up 7 bases and V 4 bases, and 2 bases lay outside the gene matches.

This sequence joins TRBV5-1 and TRBJ2-7; TRBD2 aligns across 14 bases. Trimming cost V 1 base and J 7 bases; bases outside gene matches: 4. Per the germline V gene, CDR1 is SGHRS and CDR2 is YFSETQ. The CDR3 covers 15 residues. Here the CDR3 reads CASSLRLAGGKEQYF. The CDR3 nucleotides are TGCGCCAGCAGCTTGAGACTAGCGGGAGGGAAAGAGCAGTACTTC.

The chain employs TRBV10-3 and TRBJ2-3, with TRBD2 identical over 7 bases. The length of the CDR3 is 15 residues. J lost 5 bases, V lost 4 bases, and 9 bases had no gene match. The germline V gene has CDR1 ENHRY and CDR2 SYGVKD. CDR3 sequence: CAISVDSGAVDTQYF. CDR3 coding DNA: TGTGCCATCAGTGTCGACAGCGGGGCCGTAGATACGCAGTATTTT.

J is TRBJ2-3 and V is TRBV9, with 11 nucleotides matching TRBD2. With 3 bases clipped from V and 6 bases from J, the junction kept 9 bases outside the gene matches. The CDR3 has 16 amino acids. CDR1 SGDLS and CDR2 YYNGEE come from the germline V gene. CDR3 sequence reads: CASSAGTSGPEDTQYF. The CDR3 nucleotides read TGTGCCAGCAGCGCCGGGACTAGCGGTCCGGAGGATACGCAGTATTTT.

The chain combines TRBV19 with TRBJ2-4; TRBD1 might be the D (6 bases). This CDR3 comprises 14 residues. The germline V and J ends were trimmed by 3 bases and 3 bases, with 9 bases remaining between them. Germline V CDR1 and CDR2: LNHDA, SQIVND (reference sequence). The chain's CDR3 is CASSIQGFKNIQYF. DNA of the CDR3: TGTGCCAGTAGTATTCAGGGGTTCAAAAACATTCAGTACTTC.

This chain joins TRBV28 and TRBJ2-1; 10 bases line up with TRBD2. V lost 7 bases to trimming and J lost 7 bases; unmatched junction nucleotides: 13. Germline V gives CDR1 MDHEN, CDR2 SYDVKM. This CDR3 spans 16 amino acids. CDR3 in amino acids: CASTPLWSSGRNEQFF. CDR3 DNA sequence: TGTGCCAGCACCCCGCTGTGGTCTAGCGGGAGAAATGAGCAGTTCTTC.

The gene calls are TRBV28 and TRBJ2-2, with TRBD1 identical over 8 bases. CDR1 and CDR2 (germline): MDHEN, SYDVKM. The CDR3 totals 14 residues. V dropped 5 bases and J dropped 3; count of bases not matched to a gene: 2. The CDR3 region is CASSRTGYTGELFF. The CDR3 DNA follows: TGTGCCAGCAGTCGGACAGGGTACACCGGGGAGCTGTTTTTT.

V is TRBV9 and J is TRBJ2-5; D may be TRBD2 (6 bases). The J call is doubtful: the DNA matches TRBJ2-7 better. The CDR3 loop spans 14 amino acids. CDR1 SGDLS and CDR2 YYNGEE come from the germline V gene. The CDR3 DNA follows: TGTGCCAGCAGCCATACGGGACTCCAAGCCGAGCAGTACTTC. Residues: CASSHTGLQAEQYF.

V and J are TRBV6-5 and TRBJ2-1, with D perhaps TRBD2 (5 bases). Trimming took off 5 bases at V and 4 bases at J, with 12 bases between the two ends. There are 14 residues in the CDR3. CDR1 and CDR2 (germline): MNHEY, SVGAGI. The CDR3 DNA sequence: TGTGCCAGCAGTACGACTACAGCATACAATGAGCAGTTCTTC. Protein: CASSTTTAYNEQFF.

This clone was counted a few times. V is TRBV9 and J is TRBJ2-1; 10 bases line up with TRBD2. The germline V gene has CDR1 SGDLS and CDR2 YYNGEE. With V trimmed by 2 bases and J by 7 bases, 3 bases remained unmatched. The CDR3 spans 14 residues. This CDR3 reads CASSVSGGENEQFF. The CDR3 nucleotides are TGTGCCAGCAGCGTCAGCGGGGGGGAAAATGAGCAGTTCTTC.

The rearrangement joins TRBV28 to TRBJ1-1; no reliable D call. Trimming shortened V by 8 bases and J by 4 bases, and 11 bases separated the two germline ends. CDR1 is MDHEN and CDR2 is SYDVKM in the germline V gene. The CDR3 is 12 amino acids. The CDR3 nucleotides read TGTGCCAGCGGGGTCCCCAGCACTGAAGCTTTCTTT. As protein: CASGVPSTEAFF.

As for this clone: A junction end diverges from the germline sequence, so it may reflect a read error. The chain uses TRBV10-2 and TRBJ2-7; TRBD2 is a possible D gene (5 bases). Germline assignment: CDR1 WSHSY and CDR2 SAAADI. This CDR3 region has 14 residues. CDR3: CASTEGSSSYEQYF. The CDR3 nucleotides are TGCGCCAGCACTGAGGGATCCAGCTCCTACGAGCAGTACTTC.

This chain connects TRBV27 to TRBJ2-7; D is unresolved. Germline V CDR1 and CDR2: MNHEY, SMNVEV (reference sequence). V gave up 5 bases and J gave up 6 bases, with 11 bases separating them. This CDR3 comprises 12 residues. This chain's CDR3 is CASSERSGEQYF. CDR3 coding DNA: TGTGCCAGCAGTGAGCGATCCGGCGAGCAGTACTTC.

The chain carries TRBV30 and TRBJ2-1; 9 nucleotides line up with TRBD2. Germline V gives CDR1 GTSNPN, CDR2 SVGIG (reference sequence). V lost 3 bases and J lost 1; bases outside the gene matches: 4. The CDR3 is made up of 15 amino acids. CDR3 loop: CAWSRLAVSYNEQFF. CDR3 nucleotides: TGTGCCTGGAGCAGACTAGCGGTATCCTACAATGAGCAGTTCTTC.

This chain uses TRBV7-2 with TRBJ1-2; TRBD1 agrees at 7 bases. V was clipped by 4 bases and J by 5 bases; unmatched bases: 7. This CDR3 has 14 amino acids. CDR1 is SGHTA, CDR2 FQGNSA, per germline. The CDR3 bases are TGTGCCAGCAGCTGGGACAGTGCTGAGTATGGCTACACCTTC. This codes for CASSWDSAEYGYTF.

A single count supports this clone. The gene calls are TRBV10-2 and TRBJ2-7; no firm D call. Trimming shortened V by 6 bases and J by 7 bases, and 19 bases separated the two germline ends. Germline V gene lookup returns CDR1 WSHSY and CDR2 SAAADI. The CDR3 contains 14 residues. Here the CDR3 reads CASSELLAPWEQYF. For the CDR3, the DNA is TGCGCCAGCAGCGAGCTATTGGCCCCCTGGGAGCAGTACTTC.

The table lists this clone with a count of one. The genes are TRBV10-3 and TRBJ1-5; D gene ambiguous. The CDR3 is 14 amino acids. Trimming stripped 4 bases from V and 0 bases from J, with 7 bases between. Germline V gene sequence: CDR1 ENHRY, CDR2 SYGVKD. CDR3 protein: CAISVDVSNQPQHF. The CDR3 region has the DNA TGTGCCATCAGTGTCGACGTTAGCAATCAGCCCCAGCATTTT.

The V and J genes are TRBV6-6 and TRBJ2-7; 9 bases match TRBD2. V was pared by 6 bases and J by 6 bases, with 6 bases of the junction left unmatched. The CDR3 has 13 residues. Germline assignment: CDR1 MNHNY and CDR2 SVGAGI (reference sequence). The CDR3 nucleotides are TGTGCCAGCAGATTCGGGACTAGCTTCGAGCAGTACTTC. It yields the protein CASRFGTSFEQYF.

The chain joins TRBV5-8 to TRBJ1-1, with 8 bases aligning to TRBD1. V was pared by 0 bases and J by 3 bases, with 4 bases of the junction left unmatched. The CDR3 runs to 15 residues. Germline CDR1 reads SGHTS; CDR2 reads YDEGEE. CDR3 DNA: TGTGCCAGCAGCTTGGGACAGGGGCGACACACTGAAGCTTTCTTT. This codes for CASSLGQGRHTEAFF.

This sequence joins TRBV29-1 and TRBJ2-5, with no clear D. The end of the DNA aligns better with TRBJ2-7, so the J call may be wrong. The V gene's germline CDR1 is SQVTM and CDR2 ANQGSEA. The CDR3 totals 13 residues. The CDR3 DNA follows: TGCAGCGTTGTAGGGTGGGGAACCTACGAGCAGTACTTC. Protein sequence: CSVVGWGTYEQYF.